The subject of this entry is one T cell receptor (beta chain). Its specificity is not known. The data were obtained in a study of T cells in Graves' hyperthyroidism and ophthalmopathy. V was shortened by 10 bases and J by 6 bases, with 27 bases between the two germline ends. The CDR3 has 17 residues. Per germline, CDR1 MNHEY and CDR2 SVGAGI. The study left out patients who had uncontrolled infection, other autoimmune disease, pregnancy or lactation. The diagnoses drew upon clinical symptoms, serum thyroxine and TRAb, thyroid ultrasound and orbital computed tomography. Study-wide results and limits: Separating ophthalmopathy from stable hyperthyroidism was achieved by a 13 V-J model.

Amplification yielded TCR beta CDR3 regions, with RNA transcripts as the source. A first-round RT-PCR of the TCR CDR3 used the HTBI primer set. TCRdb re-called the multiplex PCR reads with MiXCR, one entry per CDR3 protein. The sample lists a few hundred thousand distinct CDR3 sequences, just over 45% occurring once. The J gene is TRBJ2-2, the V gene TRBV6-5; D is perhaps TRBD2 (7 bases). The sequenced sample consisted of peripheral blood or thyroid tissue (not recorded which). The sequence was obtained from a young woman with Graves' hyperthyroidism. The CDR3 DNA reads TGTGCCACACTATCCCGTGCCGGGGGGCAGGTACCCGGGGAGCTGTTTTTT. Residues: CATLSRAGGQVPGELFF.